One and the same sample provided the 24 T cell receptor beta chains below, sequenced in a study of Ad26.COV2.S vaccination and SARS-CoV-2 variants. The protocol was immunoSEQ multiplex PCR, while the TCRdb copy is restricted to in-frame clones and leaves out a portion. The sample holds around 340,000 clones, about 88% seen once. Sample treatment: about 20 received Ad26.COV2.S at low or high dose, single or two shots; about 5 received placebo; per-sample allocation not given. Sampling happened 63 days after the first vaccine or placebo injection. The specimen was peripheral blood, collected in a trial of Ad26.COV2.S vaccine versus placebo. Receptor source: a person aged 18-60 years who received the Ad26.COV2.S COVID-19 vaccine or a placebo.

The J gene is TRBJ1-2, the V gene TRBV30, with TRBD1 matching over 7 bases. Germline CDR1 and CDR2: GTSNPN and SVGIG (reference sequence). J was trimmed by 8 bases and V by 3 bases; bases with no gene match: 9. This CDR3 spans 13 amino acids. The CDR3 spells CAWSEYRGGGYTF. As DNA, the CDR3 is TGTGCCTGGAGCGAATACAGGGGCGGCGGCTACACCTTC.

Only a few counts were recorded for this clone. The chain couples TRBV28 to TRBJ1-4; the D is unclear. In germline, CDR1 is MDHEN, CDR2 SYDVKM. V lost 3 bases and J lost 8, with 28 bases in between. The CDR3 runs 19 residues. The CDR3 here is CASSFPLNGLVGIEEKLFF. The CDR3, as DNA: TGTGCCAGCAGTTTTCCCTTGAACGGCCTCGTGGGAATAGAGGAAAAACTGTTTTTT.

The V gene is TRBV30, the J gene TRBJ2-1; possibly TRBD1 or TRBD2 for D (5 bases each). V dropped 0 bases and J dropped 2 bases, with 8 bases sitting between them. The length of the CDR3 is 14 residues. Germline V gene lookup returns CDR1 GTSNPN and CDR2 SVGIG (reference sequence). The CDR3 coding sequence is TGTGCCTGGAGTGTACGGGGACCCTACAATGAGCAGTTCTTC. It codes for CAWSVRGPYNEQFF.

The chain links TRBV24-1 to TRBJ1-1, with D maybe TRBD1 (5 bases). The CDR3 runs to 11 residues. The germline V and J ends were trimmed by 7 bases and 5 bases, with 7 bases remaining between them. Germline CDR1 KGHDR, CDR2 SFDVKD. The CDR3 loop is CATRGGTEAFF. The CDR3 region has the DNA TGTGCCACCAGGGGGGGGACTGAAGCTTTCTTT.

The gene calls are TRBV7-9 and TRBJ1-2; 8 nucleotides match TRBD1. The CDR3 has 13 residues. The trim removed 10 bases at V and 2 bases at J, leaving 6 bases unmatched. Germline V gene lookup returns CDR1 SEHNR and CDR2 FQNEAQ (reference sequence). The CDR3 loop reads CAIAGGENYGYTF. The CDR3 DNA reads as TGTGCCATTGCAGGGGGCGAGAACTATGGCTACACCTTC.

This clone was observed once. CDR3 in DNA: TGTGCCAGCAGCTTAGCAAGTTCCGACAGAAACTATGGCTACACCTTC. Amino acids: CASSLASSDRNYGYTF. The rearrangement uses TRBV7-2 and TRBJ1-2, with D perhaps matching TRBD1 (5 bases). The CDR3 extends over 16 amino acids. V was shortened by 0 bases and J by 2 bases, with 13 bases between the two germline ends. Germline lookup yields CDR1 SGHTA and CDR2 FQGNSA.

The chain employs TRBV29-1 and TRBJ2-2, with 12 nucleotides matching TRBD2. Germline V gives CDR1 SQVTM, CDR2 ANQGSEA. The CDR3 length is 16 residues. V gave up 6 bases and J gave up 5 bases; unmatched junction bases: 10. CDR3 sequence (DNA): TGCAGCGTCCGACTAGCGGGGGACTCGGGGACCGGGGAGCTGTTTTTT. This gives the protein CSVRLAGDSGTGELFF.

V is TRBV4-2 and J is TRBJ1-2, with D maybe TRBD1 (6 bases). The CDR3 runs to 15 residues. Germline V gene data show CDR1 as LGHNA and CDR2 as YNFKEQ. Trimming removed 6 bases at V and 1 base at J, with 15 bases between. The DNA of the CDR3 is TGTGCCAGCAGTTCTAGAGAGGGGGGTAACTATGGCTACACCTTC. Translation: CASSSREGGNYGYTF.

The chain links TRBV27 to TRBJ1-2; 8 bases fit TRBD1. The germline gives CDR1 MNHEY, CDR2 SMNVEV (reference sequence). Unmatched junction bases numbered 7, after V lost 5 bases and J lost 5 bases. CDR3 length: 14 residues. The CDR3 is CASSPLDRAYGYTF. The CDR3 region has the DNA TGTGCCAGCAGTCCCCTGGACAGGGCGTATGGCTACACCTTC.

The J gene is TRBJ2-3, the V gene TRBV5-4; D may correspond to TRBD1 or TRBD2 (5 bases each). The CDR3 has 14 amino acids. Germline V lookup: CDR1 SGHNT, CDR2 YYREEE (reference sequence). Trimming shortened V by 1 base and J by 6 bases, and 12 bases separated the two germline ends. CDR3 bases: TGTGCCAGCAGCTTGAAGGTCTGGGACGATACGCAGTATTTT. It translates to CASSLKVWDDTQYF.

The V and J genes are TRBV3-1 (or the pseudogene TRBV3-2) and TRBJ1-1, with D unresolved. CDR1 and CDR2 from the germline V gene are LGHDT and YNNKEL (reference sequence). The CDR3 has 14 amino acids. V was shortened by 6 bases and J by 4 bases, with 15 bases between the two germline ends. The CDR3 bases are TGTGCCAGCAGTTTCAACGAGGTAGGCACTGAAGCTTTCTTT. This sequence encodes CASSFNEVGTEAFF.

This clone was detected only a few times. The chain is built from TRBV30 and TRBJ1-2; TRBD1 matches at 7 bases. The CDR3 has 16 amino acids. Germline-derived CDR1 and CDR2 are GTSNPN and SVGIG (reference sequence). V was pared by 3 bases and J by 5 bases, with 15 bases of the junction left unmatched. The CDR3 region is CAWRGPGRGHWYGYTF. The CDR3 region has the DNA TGTGCCTGGAGGGGCCCTGGGAGGGGGCATTGGTATGGCTACACCTTC.

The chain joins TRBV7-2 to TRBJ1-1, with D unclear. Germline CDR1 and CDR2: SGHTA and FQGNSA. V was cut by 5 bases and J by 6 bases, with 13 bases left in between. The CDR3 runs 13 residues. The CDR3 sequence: CASSTPNEPEAFF. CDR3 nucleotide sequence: TGTGCCAGCAGCACCCCGAACGAACCTGAAGCTTTCTTT.

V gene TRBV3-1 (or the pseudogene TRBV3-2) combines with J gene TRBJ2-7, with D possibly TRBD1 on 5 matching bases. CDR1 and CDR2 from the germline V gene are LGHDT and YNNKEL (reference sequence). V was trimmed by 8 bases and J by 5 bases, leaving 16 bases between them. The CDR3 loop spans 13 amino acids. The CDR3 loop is CASSLGRAHEQYF. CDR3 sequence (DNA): TGTGCCAGCTCCTTGGGCAGGGCCCACGAGCAGTACTTC.

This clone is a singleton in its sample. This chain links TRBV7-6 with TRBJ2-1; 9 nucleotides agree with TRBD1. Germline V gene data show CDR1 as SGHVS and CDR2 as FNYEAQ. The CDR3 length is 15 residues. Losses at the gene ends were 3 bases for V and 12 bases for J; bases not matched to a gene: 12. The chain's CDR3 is CASSLGGQGFIPQFF. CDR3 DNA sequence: TGTGCCAGCAGCTTGGGGGGACAGGGCTTTATACCGCAGTTCTTC.

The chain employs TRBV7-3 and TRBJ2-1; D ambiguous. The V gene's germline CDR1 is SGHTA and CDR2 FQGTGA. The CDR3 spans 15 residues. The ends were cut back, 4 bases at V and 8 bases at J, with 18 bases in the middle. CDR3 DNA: TGTGCCAGCAGCTCTTCTCCGATAGAAGGCGATGAGCAGTTCTTC. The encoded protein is CASSSSPIEGDEQFF.

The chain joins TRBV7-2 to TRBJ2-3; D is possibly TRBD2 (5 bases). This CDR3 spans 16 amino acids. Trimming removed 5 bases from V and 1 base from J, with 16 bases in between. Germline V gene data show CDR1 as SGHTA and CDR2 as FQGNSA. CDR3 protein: CASSLSGVRRTDTQYF. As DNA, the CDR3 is TGTGCCAGCAGCCTCTCCGGGGTCCGGCGCACAGATACGCAGTATTTT. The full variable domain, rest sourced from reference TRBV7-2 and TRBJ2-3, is GAGVSQSPSNKVTEKGKDVELRCDPISGHTALYWYRQSLGQGLEFLIYFQGNSAPDKSGLPSDRFSAERTGGSVSTLTIQRTQQEDSAVYLCASSLSGVRRTDTQYFGPGTRLTVL.

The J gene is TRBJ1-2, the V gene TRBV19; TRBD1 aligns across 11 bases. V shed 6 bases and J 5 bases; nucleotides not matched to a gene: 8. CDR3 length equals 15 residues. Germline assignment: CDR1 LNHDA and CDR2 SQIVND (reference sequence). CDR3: CASRKRGTGGYGYTF. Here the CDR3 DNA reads TGTGCCAGTAGAAAGCGTGGGACAGGGGGTTATGGCTACACCTTC. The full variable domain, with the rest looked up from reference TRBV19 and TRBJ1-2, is DGGITQSPKYLFRKEGQNVTLSCEQNLNHDAMYWYRQDPGQGLRLIYYSQIVNDFQKGDIAEGYSVSREKKESFPLTVTSAQKNPTAFYLCASRKRGTGGYGYTFGSGTRLTVV.

CDR3 region: CAWRAGNTEAFF. The CDR3 DNA sequence: TGTGCCTGGAGGGCGGGGAACACTGAAGCTTTCTTT. This sequence joins TRBV30 and TRBJ1-1; D gene ambiguous. V was shortened by 3 bases and J by 1 base, with 6 bases between the two germline ends. The germline V gene encodes CDR1 GTSNPN and CDR2 SVGIG (reference sequence). This CDR3 is built from 12 residues.

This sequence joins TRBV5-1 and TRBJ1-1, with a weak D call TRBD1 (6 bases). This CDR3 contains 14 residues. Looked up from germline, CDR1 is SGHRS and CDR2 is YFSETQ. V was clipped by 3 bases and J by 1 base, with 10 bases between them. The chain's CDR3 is CASSWGGPNTEAFF. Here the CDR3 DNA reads TGCGCCAGCAGCTGGGGGGGGCCGAACACTGAAGCTTTCTTT.

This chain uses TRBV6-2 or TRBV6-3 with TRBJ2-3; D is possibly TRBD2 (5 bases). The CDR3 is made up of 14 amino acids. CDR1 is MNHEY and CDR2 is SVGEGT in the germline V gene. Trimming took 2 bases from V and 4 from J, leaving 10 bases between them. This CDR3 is CASSYSGGSDTQYF. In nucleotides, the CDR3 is TGTGCCAGCAGTTACAGCGGCGGGTCAGATACGCAGTATTTT.

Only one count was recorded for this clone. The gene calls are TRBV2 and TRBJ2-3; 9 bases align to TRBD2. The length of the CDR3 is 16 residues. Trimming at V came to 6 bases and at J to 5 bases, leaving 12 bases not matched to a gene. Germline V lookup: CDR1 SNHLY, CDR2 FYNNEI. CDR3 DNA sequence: TGTGCCAGCAGCCCCCCCCAAGGTAGCGGGAGAGATACGCAGTATTTT. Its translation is CASSPPQGSGRDTQYF.

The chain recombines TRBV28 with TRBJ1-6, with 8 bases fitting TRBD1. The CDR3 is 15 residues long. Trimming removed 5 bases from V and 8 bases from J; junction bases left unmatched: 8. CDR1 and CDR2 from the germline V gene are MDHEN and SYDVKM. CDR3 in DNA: TGTGCCAGCAGTCCTGGGCAGGGGGCGTATTCACCCCTCCACTTT. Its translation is CASSPGQGAYSPLHF.

The CDR3 reads CASSPYPPDTGRNIQYF. The CDR3 DNA follows: TGTGCCAGCAGTCCCTATCCCCCTGATACAGGGAGAAACATTCAGTACTTC. The chain joins TRBV27 to TRBJ2-4; a weak D match, TRBD1 (6 bases). V was trimmed by 5 bases and J by 6 bases, leaving 23 bases between them. Germline loops: CDR1 MNHEY, CDR2 SMNVEV (reference sequence). CDR3 length equals 17 residues.